The sequence of this T cell receptor (beta chain) was determined in a study of blood T cell repertoires in COVID-19. This CDR3 has 15 amino acids. CDR1 MGHDK and CDR2 SYGVNS come from the germline V gene. The germline V and J ends were trimmed by 3 bases and 7 bases, with 18 bases remaining between them. Profiled with immunoSEQ multiplex PCR; TCRdb holds only in-frame clones, not every one. The sample holds around 160,000 clones, about 88% seen once. The sequencing input was peripheral blood. V usage is TRBV25-1 and J usage is TRBJ1-2; D is perhaps TRBD1 (5 bases). This clonotype originated in a man aged 55 to 70 with active or convalescent COVID-19. The CDR3 here is CASSDPSWGTRGYTF. In DNA, the CDR3 is TGTGCCAGCAGTGACCCTTCTTGGGGGACTCGTGGCTACACCTTC.